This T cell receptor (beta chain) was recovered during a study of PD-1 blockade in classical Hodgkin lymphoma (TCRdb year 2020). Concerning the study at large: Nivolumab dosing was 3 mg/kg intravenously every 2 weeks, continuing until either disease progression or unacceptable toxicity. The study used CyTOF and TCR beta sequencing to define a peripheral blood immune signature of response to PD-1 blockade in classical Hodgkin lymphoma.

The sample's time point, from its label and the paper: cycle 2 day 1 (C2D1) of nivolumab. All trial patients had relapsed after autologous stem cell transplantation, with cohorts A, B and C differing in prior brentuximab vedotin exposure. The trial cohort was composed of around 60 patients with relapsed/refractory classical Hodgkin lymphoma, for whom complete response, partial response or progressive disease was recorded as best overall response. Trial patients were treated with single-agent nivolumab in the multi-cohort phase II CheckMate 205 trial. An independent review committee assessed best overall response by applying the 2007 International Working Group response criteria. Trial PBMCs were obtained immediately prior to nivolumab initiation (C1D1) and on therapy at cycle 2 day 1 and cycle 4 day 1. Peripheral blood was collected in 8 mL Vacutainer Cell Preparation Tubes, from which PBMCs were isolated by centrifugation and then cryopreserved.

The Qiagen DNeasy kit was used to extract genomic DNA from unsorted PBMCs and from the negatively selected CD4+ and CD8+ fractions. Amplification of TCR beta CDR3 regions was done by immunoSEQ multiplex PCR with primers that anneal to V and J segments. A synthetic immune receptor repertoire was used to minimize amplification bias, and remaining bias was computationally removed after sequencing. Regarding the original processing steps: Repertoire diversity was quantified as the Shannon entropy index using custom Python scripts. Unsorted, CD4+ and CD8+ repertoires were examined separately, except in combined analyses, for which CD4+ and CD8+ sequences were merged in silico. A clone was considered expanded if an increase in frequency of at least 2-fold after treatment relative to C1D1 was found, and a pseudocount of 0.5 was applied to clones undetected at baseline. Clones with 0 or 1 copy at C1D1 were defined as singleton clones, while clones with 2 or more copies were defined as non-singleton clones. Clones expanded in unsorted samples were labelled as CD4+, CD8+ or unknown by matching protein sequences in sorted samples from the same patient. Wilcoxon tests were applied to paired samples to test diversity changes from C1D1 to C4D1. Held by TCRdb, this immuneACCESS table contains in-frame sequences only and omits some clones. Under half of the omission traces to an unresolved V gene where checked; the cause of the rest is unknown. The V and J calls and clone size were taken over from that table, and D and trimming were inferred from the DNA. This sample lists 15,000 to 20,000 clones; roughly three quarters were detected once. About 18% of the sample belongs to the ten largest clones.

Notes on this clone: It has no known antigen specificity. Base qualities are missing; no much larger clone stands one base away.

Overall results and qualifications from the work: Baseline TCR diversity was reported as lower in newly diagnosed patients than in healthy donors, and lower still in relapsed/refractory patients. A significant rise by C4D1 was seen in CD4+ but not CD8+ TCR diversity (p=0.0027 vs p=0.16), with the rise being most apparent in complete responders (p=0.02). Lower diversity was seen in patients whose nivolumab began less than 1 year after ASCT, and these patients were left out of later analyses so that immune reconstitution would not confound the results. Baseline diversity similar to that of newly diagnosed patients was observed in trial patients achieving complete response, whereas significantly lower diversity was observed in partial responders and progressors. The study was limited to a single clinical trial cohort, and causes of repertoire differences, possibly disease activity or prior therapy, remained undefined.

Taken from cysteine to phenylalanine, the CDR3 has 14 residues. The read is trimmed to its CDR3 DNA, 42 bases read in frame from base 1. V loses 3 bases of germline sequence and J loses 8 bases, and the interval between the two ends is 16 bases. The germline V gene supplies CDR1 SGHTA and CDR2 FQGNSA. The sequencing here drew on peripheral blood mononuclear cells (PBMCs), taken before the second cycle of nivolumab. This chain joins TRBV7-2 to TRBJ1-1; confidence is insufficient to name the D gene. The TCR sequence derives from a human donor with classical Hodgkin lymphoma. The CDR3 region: CASSFAGFPREAFF. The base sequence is TGTGCCAGCAGCTTTGCAGGCTTCCCAAGAGAAGCTTTCTTT.